Each of the 11 T cell receptor beta chains below was sequenced from the same sample in a study of cytomegalovirus exposure and HLA in healthy donors (dated 2017 in TCRdb). To prepare the library, the immunoSEQ multiplex PCR assay was applied. For the multiplex PCR, a mixture combining 60 forward primers for TCR Vbeta segments and 13 reverse primers for TCR Jbeta segments was used. TCRdb took over this immuneACCESS table, retaining in-frame rearrangements with V and J assigned. Such tables are incomplete; in checked studies, under half of the missing clones stem from an unresolved V gene, and the remainder is unexplained. Present in this sample are approximately 160,000 clones, approximately 70% of which were seen just once. The biggest ten clones account for about 2.5% of the sample. Specimen: PBMCs. Receptor source: a woman in her thirties or forties in good health and CMV-seropositive.

In this sample, this clone turned up many times. V gene TRBV6-4 combines with J gene TRBJ2-2, with D possibly being TRBD2 (6 bases). The CDR3 consists of 14 residues. V shed 7 bases and J shed 3 bases, with 12 bases lying between them. Germline V gene data show CDR1 as MRHNA and CDR2 as SNTAGT. CDR3 nucleotide sequence: TGTGCCAGCATGCGGGGCCCGGACACCGGGGAGCTGTTTTTT. Protein sequence: CASMRGPDTGELFF.

The chain has TRBV21-1 and TRBJ1-1. TRBV21-1 is labeled a pseudogene. The CDR3 consists of 14 residues. The CDR3 DNA sequence: TGTGCCAGCGCTTCCGGGGGGAAGAACACTGAAGCTTTCTTT. This sequence encodes CASASGGKNTEAFF.

The chain combines TRBV27 with TRBJ2-5; 10 nucleotides align to TRBD1. Germline V gene sequence: CDR1 MNHEY, CDR2 SMNVEV (reference sequence). Trimming at V came to 6 bases and at J to 4 bases, leaving 2 bases not matched to a gene. The CDR3 consists of 13 residues. DNA for the CDR3: TGTGCCAGCAGCCGGGACAGGGGAGAGACCCAGTACTTC. Translated, it gives CASSRDRGETQYF.

This sequence joins TRBV5-1 and TRBJ2-3, with TRBD2 matching over 10 bases. Unmatched junction bases numbered 8, after V lost 0 bases and J lost 1 base. CDR3 length equals 18 residues. CDR1 is SGHRS and CDR2 is YFSETQ in the germline V gene. The CDR3, as DNA: TGCGCCAGCAGCTTGGTAGTTCTAGCGGGAGCCCGCACAGATACGCAGTATTTT. It codes for CASSLVVLAGARTDTQYF.

V usage is TRBV5-1 and J usage is TRBJ1-1; a possible D gene is TRBD1 (5 bases). The CDR3 runs to 14 residues. V dropped 6 bases and J dropped 0 bases, with 12 bases sitting between them. CDR1 and CDR2 from the germline V gene are SGHRS and YFSETQ. The CDR3 sequence: CASTQTVMNTEAFF. CDR3 DNA: TGCGCCAGCACCCAGACAGTCATGAACACTGAAGCTTTCTTT.

The chain couples TRBV18 to TRBJ2-5, with 9 nucleotides matching TRBD1. Germline V gene sequence: CDR1 KGHSH, CDR2 LQKENI. J lost 1 base, V lost 3 bases, and 3 bases had no gene match. The CDR3 has 15 amino acids. CDR3 coding DNA: TGTGCCAGCTCACCCAGGACAGGGGTCCAAGAGACCCAGTACTTC. It specifies CASSPRTGVQETQYF. Drawing the rest from reference TRBV18 and TRBJ2-5, the complete variable domain is NAGVMQNPRHLVRRRGQEARLRCSPMKGHSHVYWYRQLPEEGLKFMVYLQKENIIDESGMPKERFSAEFPKEGPSILRIQQVVRGDSAAYFCASSPRTGVQETQYFGPGTRLLVL.

This chain uses TRBV4-3 with TRBJ2-3; the D is unclear. Trimming cost V 0 bases and J 1 base, with 8 bases left between them. This CDR3 spans 15 amino acids. The germline V gene encodes CDR1 LGHNA and CDR2 YSLEER. The CDR3: CASSQDSVGTDTQYF. In DNA, the CDR3 is TGCGCCAGCAGCCAAGATTCAGTGGGCACAGATACGCAGTATTTT.

This clone was counted a few times. The V call is TRBV27, the J call TRBJ2-4; 7 bases agree with TRBD1. The CDR3 has 16 amino acids. V was pared by 3 bases and J by 2 bases, with 7 bases of the junction left unmatched. The germline CDR1 and CDR2 sequences are MNHEY and SMNVEV (reference sequence). CDR3 nucleotides: TGTGCCAGCAGTTTTAGCCTCAGGGGGACCAAAAACATTCAGTACTTC. It codes for CASSFSLRGTKNIQYF.

This chain links TRBV7-2 with TRBJ2-7, with 10 nucleotides matching TRBD1. This CDR3 is 16 amino acids long. J lost 0 bases, V lost 4 bases, and 6 bases had no gene match. From germline, CDR1 is SGHTA and CDR2 FQGNSA. This chain's CDR3 is CASSSETGGLSYEQYF. The CDR3 nucleotides are TGTGCCAGCAGCTCAGAGACAGGGGGCCTCTCCTACGAGCAGTACTTC.

The J gene is TRBJ2-7, the V gene TRBV27, with 11 bases matching TRBD1. The length of the CDR3 is 17 residues. CDR1 is MNHEY and CDR2 is SMNVEV in the germline V gene (reference sequence). Losses at the gene ends were 6 bases for V and 1 base for J; bases not matched to a gene: 11. The CDR3 DNA reads TGTGCCAGCAGCCTAGGCTACCGGGACAGGGGGTCCTACGAGCAGTACTTC. It codes for CASSLGYRDRGSYEQYF.

This clone was observed a handful of times. CDR3 bases: TGTGCCAGCAGCTGGGACAGGGGACGAACTGAAGCTTTCTTT. Protein sequence: CASSWDRGRTEAFF. The chain couples TRBV5-6 to TRBJ1-1, with 10 bases matching TRBD1. Losses at the gene ends were 3 bases for V and 5 bases for J; bases not matched to a gene: 4. This CDR3 is built from 14 residues. Germline V gene lookup returns CDR1 SGHDT and CDR2 YYEEEE.